This TCR beta chain was observed in a study of OX40 agonist ivuxolimab in advanced cancers. Study-wide results and caveats: There were, on average, more expanded clones in CD8+ T cells than in CD4+.

With respect to this clone: The antigen is unknown.

Data came from immunoSEQ multiplex PCR; TCRdb stores just in-frame clones and leaves some out. The sample holds under 50,000 clones; around nine tenths are singletons and the top ten take 6.5% to 9%. The CDR3 is made up of 18 amino acids. Germline CDR1 and CDR2: SGHTA and FQGNSA. V was pared by 4 bases and J by 9 bases, with 14 bases of the junction left unmatched. The sequenced sample was CD4+ or CD8+ T cells sorted from blood, obtained in a trial of the OX40 agonist ivuxolimab. This TCR came from an adult with an advanced solid tumor such as melanoma, head and neck, liver or kidney cancer. The chain carries TRBV7-2 and TRBJ2-1, with 14 bases identical to TRBD2. Here the CDR3 DNA reads TGTGCCAGCAGCTCTCCGAGGGGGACTAGCGGGAGTAGGTTTGAGCAGTTCTTC. It specifies CASSSPRGTSGSRFEQFF.